The clone carrying this TCR beta chain was counted ten times or more. Its antigen is not known. The length of the CDR3 is 14 residues. Germline loops: CDR1 SNHLY, CDR2 FYNNEI. J was trimmed by 7 bases and V by 6 bases; bases with no gene match: 5. The data were obtained in a study of T cells in Graves' hyperthyroidism and ophthalmopathy. Study-wide background: Specimen type is peripheral blood, collected at initial diagnosis prior to any treatment.

Study-level results: Most clonotypes expanded in the thyroid (above 0.001) were also present in blood.

Authors of the study amplified TCR beta CDR3 regions from RNA transcripts. An initial round of RT-PCR targeting the TCR CDR3 relied on the HTBI primer set. TCRdb called the multiplex PCR reads again in MiXCR, with one record for every CDR3 protein. Altogether 500,000 to 650,000 distinct CDR3 sequences are present, 13% to 15% being singletons, with the ten largest covering around 13%. The source is a woman aged 45-65 years with Graves' ophthalmopathy. The gene calls are TRBV2 and TRBJ1-5; 11 nucleotides agree with TRBD1. Specimen: blood. The CDR3: CASSGTGGRQPQHF. Written as DNA, the CDR3 is TGTGCCAGCAGCGGGACAGGGGGAAGGCAGCCCCAGCATTTT.